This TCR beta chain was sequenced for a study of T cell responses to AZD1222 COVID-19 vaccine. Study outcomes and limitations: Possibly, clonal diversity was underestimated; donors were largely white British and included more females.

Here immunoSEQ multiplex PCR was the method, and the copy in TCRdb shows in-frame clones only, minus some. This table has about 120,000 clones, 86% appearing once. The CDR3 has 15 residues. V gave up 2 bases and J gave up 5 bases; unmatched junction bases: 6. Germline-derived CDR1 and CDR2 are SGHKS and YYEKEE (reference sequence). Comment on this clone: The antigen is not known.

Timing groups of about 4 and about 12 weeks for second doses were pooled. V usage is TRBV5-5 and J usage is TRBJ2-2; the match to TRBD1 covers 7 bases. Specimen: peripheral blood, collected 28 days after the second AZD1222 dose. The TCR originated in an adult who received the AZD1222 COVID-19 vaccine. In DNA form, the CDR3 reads TGTGCCAGCAGCTTCGACAGGGCAAAGACCGGGGAGCTGTTTTTT. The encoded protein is CASSFDRAKTGELFF.